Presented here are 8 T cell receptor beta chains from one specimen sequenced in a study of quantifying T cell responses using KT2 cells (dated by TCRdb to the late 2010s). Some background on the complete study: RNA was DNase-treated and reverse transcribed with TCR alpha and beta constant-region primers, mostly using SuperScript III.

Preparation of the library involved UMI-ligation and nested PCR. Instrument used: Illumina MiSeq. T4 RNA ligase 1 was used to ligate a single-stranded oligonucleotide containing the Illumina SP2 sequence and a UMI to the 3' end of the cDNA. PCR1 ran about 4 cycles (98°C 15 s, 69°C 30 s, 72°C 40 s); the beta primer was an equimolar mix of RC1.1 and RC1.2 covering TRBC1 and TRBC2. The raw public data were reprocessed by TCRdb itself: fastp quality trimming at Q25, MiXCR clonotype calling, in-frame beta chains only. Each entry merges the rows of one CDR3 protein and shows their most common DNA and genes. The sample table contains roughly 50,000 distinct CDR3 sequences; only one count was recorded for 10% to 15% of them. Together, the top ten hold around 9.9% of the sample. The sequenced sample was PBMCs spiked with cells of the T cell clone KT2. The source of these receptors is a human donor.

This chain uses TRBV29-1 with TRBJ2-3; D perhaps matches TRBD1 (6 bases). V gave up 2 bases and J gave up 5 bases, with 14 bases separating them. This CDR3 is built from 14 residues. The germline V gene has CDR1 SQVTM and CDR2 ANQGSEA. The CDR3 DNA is TGCAGCGTTGAACAGGGGAACTTAATAGATACGCAGTATTTT. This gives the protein CSVEQGNLIDTQYF.

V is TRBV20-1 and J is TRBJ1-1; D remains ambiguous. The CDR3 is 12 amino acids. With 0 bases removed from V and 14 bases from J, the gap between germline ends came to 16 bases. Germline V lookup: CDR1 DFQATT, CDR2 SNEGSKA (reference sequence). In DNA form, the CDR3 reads TGCAGTGCTAGAGATCCGAGGGCGAGGGCCTTCTTT. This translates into CSARDPRARAFF.

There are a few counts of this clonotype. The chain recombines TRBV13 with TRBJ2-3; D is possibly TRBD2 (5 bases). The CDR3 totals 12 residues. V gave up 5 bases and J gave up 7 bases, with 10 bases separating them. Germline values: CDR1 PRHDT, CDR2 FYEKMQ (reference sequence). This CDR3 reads CASSPAVNTQYF. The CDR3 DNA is TGTGCCAGCAGCCCAGCGGTAAATACGCAGTATTTT.

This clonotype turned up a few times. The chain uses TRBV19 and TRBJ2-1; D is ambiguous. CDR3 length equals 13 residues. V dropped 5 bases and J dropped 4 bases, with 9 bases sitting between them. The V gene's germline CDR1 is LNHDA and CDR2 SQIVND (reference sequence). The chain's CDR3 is CASSPRPYNEQFF. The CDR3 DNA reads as TGTGCCAGTAGTCCCCGACCGTACAATGAGCAGTTCTTC.

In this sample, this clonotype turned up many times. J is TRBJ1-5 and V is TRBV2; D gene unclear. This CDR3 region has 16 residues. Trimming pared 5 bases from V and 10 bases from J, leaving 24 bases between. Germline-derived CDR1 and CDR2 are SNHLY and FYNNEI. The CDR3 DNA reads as TGTGCCAGCAGTAAGACTCCTCCCGATAATCAAGAACCCCAGCATTTT. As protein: CASSKTPPDNQEPQHF.

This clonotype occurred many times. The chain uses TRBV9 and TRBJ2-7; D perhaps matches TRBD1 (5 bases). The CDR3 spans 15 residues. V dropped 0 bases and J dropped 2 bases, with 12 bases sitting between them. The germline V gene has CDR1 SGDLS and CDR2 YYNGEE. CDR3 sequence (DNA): TGTGCCAGCAGCGTAGCCCAGGGTTGGGCCTACGAGCAGTACTTC. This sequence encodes CASSVAQGWAYEQYF. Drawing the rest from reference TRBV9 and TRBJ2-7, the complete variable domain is DSGVTQTPKHLITATGQRVTLRCSPRSGDLSVYWYQQSLDQGLQFLIQYYNGEERAKGNILERFSAQQFPDLHSELNLSSLELGDSALYFCASSVAQGWAYEQYFGPGTRLTVT.

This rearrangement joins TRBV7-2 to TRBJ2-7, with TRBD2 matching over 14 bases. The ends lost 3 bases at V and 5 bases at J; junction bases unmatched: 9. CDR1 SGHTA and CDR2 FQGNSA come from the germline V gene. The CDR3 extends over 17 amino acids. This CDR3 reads CASSLFSGTSGSHEQYF. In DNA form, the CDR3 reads TGTGCCAGCAGCTTGTTTTCCGGGACTAGCGGGAGCCACGAGCAGTACTTC.

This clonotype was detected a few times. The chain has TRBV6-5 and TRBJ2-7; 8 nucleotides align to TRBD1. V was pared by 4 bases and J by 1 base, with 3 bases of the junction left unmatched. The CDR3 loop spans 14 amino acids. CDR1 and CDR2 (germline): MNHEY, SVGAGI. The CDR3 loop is CASSFRQGSYEQYF. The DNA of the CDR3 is TGTGCCAGCAGTTTTCGACAGGGGTCCTACGAGCAGTACTTC.